Listed below are T cell receptor beta chains from one sample, sequenced in a study of T cells after yellow fever vaccination. A single record per CDR3 protein comes from TCRdb applying MiXCR to the 5' RACE reads. Altogether 170,000 or so distinct CDR3 sequences are present, about 6% being singletons, with the ten largest covering less than 3%. The sequencing used CD4+ T cells sorted from PBMCs, collected on the day of the first yellow fever vaccination. These receptors were obtained from a man between 18 and 35 years old who received the YFV17D yellow fever vaccine. The CDR3 runs from the conserved cysteine through the conserved F or W. Each record gives: J gene, D gene, clone size, V gene, CDR3 DNA, CDR3 protein. D genes are given only for firm matches. Part of the rows lack a size; the others show once, few, many or a class for expanded clones.

j_call: TRBJ1-2; d_call: -; clone_size: few; v_call: TRBV7-8; cdr3_nt: TGTGCCAGCAGCTTAGATACAGATCTTTATGGCTACACCTTC; cdr3_aa: CASSLDTDLYGYTF
j_call: TRBJ2-5; d_call: TRBD1; clone_size: -; v_call: TRBV27; cdr3_nt: TGTGCCAGCGGATGGACAGGGCTTCCCGAGACCCAGTACTTC; cdr3_aa: CASGWTGLPETQYF
j_call: TRBJ2-2; d_call: TRBD2; clone_size: many; v_call: TRBV5-4; cdr3_nt: TGTGCCAGCAGCCCACGGACGGGACTAGCGATCGGGGAGCTGTTTTTT; cdr3_aa: CASSPRTGLAIGELFF
j_call: TRBJ1-1; d_call: -; clone_size: many; v_call: TRBV19; cdr3_nt: TGTGCCAGTAGTATAGCCGGGGCGGGGTCGAACACTGAAGCTTTCTTT; cdr3_aa: CASSIAGAGSNTEAFF
j_call: TRBJ2-2; d_call: -; clone_size: -; v_call: TRBV5-4; cdr3_nt: TGTGCCAGCAGCTCCCCCCAACACTCCATGAACACCGGGGAGCTGTTTTTT; cdr3_aa: CASSSPQHSMNTGELFF
j_call: TRBJ2-2; d_call: -; clone_size: -; v_call: TRBV9; cdr3_nt: TGTGCCAGCAGCGTAGATGGGAACACCGGGGAGCTGTTTTTT; cdr3_aa: CASSVDGNTGELFF
j_call: TRBJ1-1; d_call: -; clone_size: few; v_call: TRBV4-3; cdr3_nt: TGCGCCAGCAGCCAAGGACGCACGAACACTGAAGCTTTCTTT; cdr3_aa: CASSQGRTNTEAFF
j_call: TRBJ1-4; d_call: -; clone_size: few; v_call: TRBV20-1; cdr3_nt: TGCAGTGCTAGCATGGAGGGATATGAAAAACTGTTTTTT; cdr3_aa: CSASMEGYEKLFF
j_call: TRBJ2-1; d_call: -; clone_size: many; v_call: TRBV7-2; cdr3_nt: TGTGCCAGCAGCTTAGGCTGGGACAATGAGCAGTTCTTC; cdr3_aa: CASSLGWDNEQFF
j_call: TRBJ2-2; d_call: -; clone_size: many; v_call: TRBV6-2/TRBV6-3; cdr3_nt: TGTGCCAGCAACCACCCGAACACCGGGGAGCTGTTTTTT; cdr3_aa: CASNHPNTGELFF
j_call: TRBJ1-4; d_call: -; clone_size: many; v_call: TRBV3-1; cdr3_nt: TGTGCCAGCAGCCCCTCGGAGGGGGAGCGGGAAAAACTGTTTTTT; cdr3_aa: CASSPSEGEREKLFF
j_call: TRBJ1-2; d_call: -; clone_size: many; v_call: TRBV5-1; cdr3_nt: TGCGCCAGCAGCTTGGGAGGCCGGCTGATCTATGGCTACACCTTC; cdr3_aa: CASSLGGRLIYGYTF
j_call: TRBJ2-2; d_call: -; clone_size: few; v_call: TRBV2; cdr3_nt: TGTGCCAGCGGAACGGGACCGAACACCGGGGAGCTGTTTTTT; cdr3_aa: CASGTGPNTGELFF
j_call: TRBJ1-5; d_call: -; clone_size: many; v_call: TRBV12-3/TRBV12-4; cdr3_nt: TGTGCCAGCACCCGACCCGGAGGTAGTCAGCCCCAGCATTTT; cdr3_aa: CASTRPGGSQPQHF
j_call: TRBJ2-3; d_call: TRBD2; clone_size: few; v_call: TRBV12-3/TRBV12-4; cdr3_nt: TGTGCCAGCACGGGGCGGGGGGCTTACACAGATACGCAGTATTTT; cdr3_aa: CASTGRGAYTDTQYF
j_call: TRBJ2-5; d_call: TRBD2; clone_size: many; v_call: TRBV20-1; cdr3_nt: TGCAGTGCTAGCGGGGGGTCTTCAGAGACCCAGTACTTC; cdr3_aa: CSASGGSSETQYF
j_call: TRBJ1-6; d_call: -; clone_size: -; v_call: TRBV7-9; cdr3_nt: TGTGCCAGCAGCTTCACCACCCAGGGCCCCCTCCACTTT; cdr3_aa: CASSFTTQGPLHF
j_call: TRBJ2-1; d_call: -; clone_size: -; v_call: TRBV18; cdr3_nt: TGTGCCAGCAGGCAGCGGCTGGGCAATGAGCAGTTCTTC; cdr3_aa: CASRQRLGNEQFF
j_call: TRBJ1-1; d_call: TRBD1; clone_size: -; v_call: TRBV20-1; cdr3_nt: TGCAGTGCACCGACAGGGTGGAACACTGAAGCTTTCTTT; cdr3_aa: CSAPTGWNTEAFF
j_call: TRBJ2-3; d_call: -; clone_size: -; v_call: TRBV5-1; cdr3_nt: TGCGCCAGCAGCTCGGACCTAGGTGATACGCAGTATTTT; cdr3_aa: CASSSDLGDTQYF
j_call: TRBJ1-1; d_call: -; clone_size: few; v_call: TRBV21-1; cdr3_nt: TGTGCCAGCAGCAAAAAGGGACAGTCGAGCACTGAAGCTTTCTTT; cdr3_aa: CASSKKGQSSTEAFF
j_call: TRBJ2-3; d_call: TRBD1; clone_size: many; v_call: TRBV7-3; cdr3_nt: TGTGCCAGCAGCTTTAGACAGGGGCCCACAGATACGCAGTATTTT; cdr3_aa: CASSFRQGPTDTQYF
j_call: TRBJ2-3; d_call: TRBD1; clone_size: many; v_call: TRBV28; cdr3_nt: TGTGCCAGCAGCACGACAGGGGGCAGGAATACGCAGTATTTT; cdr3_aa: CASSTTGGRNTQYF
j_call: TRBJ2-2; d_call: -; clone_size: many; v_call: TRBV6-5; cdr3_nt: TGTGCCAGCAGTTACTCGATTGGCGGGGAGCTGTTTTTT; cdr3_aa: CASSYSIGGELFF
j_call: TRBJ1-2; d_call: TRBD1; clone_size: -; v_call: TRBV5-1; cdr3_nt: TGCGCCAGCAGCTTGGCCCTGACAGGGCGTGGCTACACCTTC; cdr3_aa: CASSLALTGRGYTF
j_call: TRBJ1-2; d_call: -; clone_size: few; v_call: TRBV5-1; cdr3_nt: TGCGCCAGCAGCCCTGGAGATTTTTCCTATGGCTACACCTTC; cdr3_aa: CASSPGDFSYGYTF